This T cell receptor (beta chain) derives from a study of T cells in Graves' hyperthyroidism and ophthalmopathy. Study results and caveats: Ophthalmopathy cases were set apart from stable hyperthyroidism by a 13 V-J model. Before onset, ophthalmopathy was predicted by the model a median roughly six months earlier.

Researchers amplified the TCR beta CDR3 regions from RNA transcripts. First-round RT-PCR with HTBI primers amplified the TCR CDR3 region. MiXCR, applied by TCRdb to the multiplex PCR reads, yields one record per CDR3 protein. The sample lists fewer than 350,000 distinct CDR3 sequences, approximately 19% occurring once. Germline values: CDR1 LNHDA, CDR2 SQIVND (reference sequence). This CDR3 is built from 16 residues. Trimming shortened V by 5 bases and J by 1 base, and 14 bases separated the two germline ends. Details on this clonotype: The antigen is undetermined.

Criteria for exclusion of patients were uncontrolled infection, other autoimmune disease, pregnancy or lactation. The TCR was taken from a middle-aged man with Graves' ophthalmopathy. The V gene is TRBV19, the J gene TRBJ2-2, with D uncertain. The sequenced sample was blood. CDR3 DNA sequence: TGTGCCAGTAGTCGCACTGAGACTCGGAACACCGGGGAGCTGTTTTTT. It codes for CASSRTETRNTGELFF. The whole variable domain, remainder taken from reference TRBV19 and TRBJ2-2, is DGGITQSPKYLFRKEGQNVTLSCEQNLNHDAMYWYRQDPGQGLRLIYYSQIVNDFQKGDIAEGYSVSREKKESFPLTVTSAQKNPTAFYLCASSRTETRNTGELFFGEGSRLTVL.